The rows below give T cell receptor beta chains drawn from one sample of a study of a mutant IDH1 vaccine in newly diagnosed glioma. Antigens for these TCRs are unknown. The protocol was immunoSEQ multiplex PCR, while the TCRdb copy is restricted to in-frame clones and leaves out a portion. The sample consists of around 60,000 clones, around four fifths of them appearing once. Sample: PBMCs, taken from a glioma patient whose treatment included an IDH1 peptide vaccine. The receptors shown here come from a man younger than 40 with glioma. Both conserved end residues are part of each CDR3. The D gene is left open where the match is weak. Not every row has a clone size; where given, it reads once, few, many or a size class.

v_gene	d_gene	abundance	j_gene	CDR3nt	CDR3aa
TRBV14	NA	NA	TRBJ1-2	TGTGCCAGCAGCCAACTACCACGACCCCGGAGGGCTAACTATGGCTACACCTTC	CASSQLPRPRRANYGYTF
TRBV12-5	NA	once	TRBJ2-7	TGTGCTAGTGGTGCCTCCCCGGTCGAGCAGTACTTC	CASGASPVEQYF
TRBV7-2	TRBD1	NA	TRBJ1-6	TGTGCCAGCAACTTACAGGGGGTAGCGAATTCACCCCTCCACTTT	CASNLQGVANSPLHF
TRBV18	NA	NA	TRBJ1-1	TGTGCCAGCTCACGAGTCCGAGGAATGAACACTGAAGCTTTCTTT	CASSRVRGMNTEAFF
TRBV28	TRBD2	NA	TRBJ2-2	TGTGCCAGCAGAAGGACTAGCGGGGGGCGGGTGGAGCTGTTTTTT	CASRRTSGGRVELFF
TRBV4-1	NA	NA	TRBJ2-7	TGCGCCAGCAGCCGACCCGAGGACAGCTCCTACGAGCAGTACTTC	CASSRPEDSSYEQYF
TRBV4-1	TRBD2	NA	TRBJ2-7	TGCGCCAGCAGCCAAGATTTTTCAGCGGGGGGTCTGTACGAGCAGTACTTC	CASSQDFSAGGLYEQYF
TRBV7-9	TRBD1	NA	TRBJ2-7	TGTGCCAGCAGCTTCCCCACAGGGACAGGGGATACCTACGAGCAGTACTTC	CASSFPTGTGDTYEQYF
TRBV28	NA	once	TRBJ1-3	TGTGCCAGCAGTTTAGCCTCTAACAGTGTCGGCGGAAACACCATATATTTT	CASSLASNSVGGNTIYF
TRBV6-6	NA	NA	TRBJ1-4	TGTGCCAGCTTGGGTGTATCTGAAAAACTGTTTTTT	CASLGVSEKLFF
TRBV5-4	TRBD2	NA	TRBJ2-2	TGTGCCAGCAGCCCTCCGGGACTAGCGGGGACAAACACCGGGGAGCTGTTTTTT	CASSPPGLAGTNTGELFF
TRBV7-6	NA	NA	TRBJ1-1	TGTGCCAGCAGCTTAGAACAGGGACTCCGGAACACTGAAGCTTTCTTT	CASSLEQGLRNTEAFF
TRBV11-3	NA	NA	TRBJ2-7	TGTGCCAGCAGCACCAAATCGGGGCTTGTGCAGTACTTC	CASSTKSGLVQYF
TRBV18	NA	NA	TRBJ1-3	TGTGCCAGCTCACGGGGCGGCTCTGGAAACACCATATATTTT	CASSRGGSGNTIYF
TRBV13	NA	NA	TRBJ2-2	TGTGCCAGCAGCTTAGCCTCGGCCCCGCGTTGGGAGCTGTTTTTT	CASSLASAPRWELFF
TRBV6-5	NA	NA	TRBJ1-2	TGTGCCAGCAGTTGGTCAGGTTATGGCTACACCTTC	CASSWSGYGYTF
TRBV19	NA	NA	TRBJ1-4	TGTGCCAGTAGTATGGGTAGGAATGAAAAACTGTTTTTT	CASSMGRNEKLFF
TRBV29-1	TRBD2	NA	TRBJ2-5	TGCAGCGGGCGTGGGGCGGGGGTACAAGAGACCCAGTACTTC	CSGRGAGVQETQYF
TRBV18	NA	NA	TRBJ2-7	TGTGCCAGCTCACCGAAAGAGTCCCCCTACGAGCAGTACTTC	CASSPKESPYEQYF
TRBV10-1	NA	NA	TRBJ2-3	TGCGCCAGCAGTGGGCTAGCGACAGATACGCAGTATTTT	CASSGLATDTQYF
TRBV10-3	TRBD1	NA	TRBJ2-6	TGTGCCATCAGTGAGTCCGATACAGGGGGCTCTGGGGCCAACGTCCTGACTTTC	CAISESDTGGSGANVLTF
TRBV7-9	TRBD1	NA	TRBJ2-7	TGTGCCAGCAGCTTATACGGGACAGGGAACTCCTACGAGCAGTACTTC	CASSLYGTGNSYEQYF
TRBV25-1	NA	NA	TRBJ2-4	TGTGCCAGCAGTGAAACCGGTCTAGCCAAAAACATTCAGTACTTC	CASSETGLAKNIQYF
TRBV7-8	NA	NA	TRBJ1-4	TGTGCCAGCAGCCTGAGTCGCCCATTTGTCGCAACTAATGAAAAACTGTTTTTT	CASSLSRPFVATNEKLFF
TRBV6-5	NA	NA	TRBJ1-2	TGTGCCAGCAGTCCTGCCCAAGGCGCTGGCTATGGCTACACCTTC	CASSPAQGAGYGYTF
TRBV6-5	NA	NA	TRBJ2-7	TGTGCCAGCAGTTACTCACAGAAGAGCTCCTACGAGCAGTACTTC	CASSYSQKSSYEQYF
TRBV4-2	NA	NA	TRBJ2-2	TGTGCCAGCAGCAAAGTCGTACAGAACACCGGGGAGCTGTTTTTT	CASSKVVQNTGELFF
TRBV18	NA	NA	TRBJ1-4	TGTGCCAGCTCACCACAAACCCAGCCTAATGAAAAACTGTTTTTT	CASSPQTQPNEKLFF
TRBV27	TRBD2	NA	TRBJ2-1	TGTGCCAGCCGGGACCGGGGAGGGGAGAATGAGCAGTTCTTC	CASRDRGGENEQFF
TRBV6-5	NA	NA	TRBJ2-7	TGTGCCAGCAGTTACGGTACAGGGTACGAGCAGTACTTC	CASSYGTGYEQYF
TRBV27	TRBD1	NA	TRBJ1-1	TGTGCCAGCAGTTTATCGCAGACAGGGGGGTACACTGAAGCTTTCTTT	CASSLSQTGGYTEAFF
TRBV11-2	NA	NA	TRBJ2-7	TGTGCCAGCAGCTTCATCTTAGGGACAAGCAAAAATGAGCAGTACTTC	CASSFILGTSKNEQYF
TRBV6-6	NA	NA	TRBJ1-3	TGTGCCAGCAGCCCCCGCGGTACGCACACCATATATTTT	CASSPRGTHTIYF
TRBV27	TRBD2	NA	TRBJ2-1	TGTGCCAGCTACGGGGGGGTTTCCCTCGGGGCCTACAATGAGCAGTTCTTC	CASYGGVSLGAYNEQFF
TRBV10-3	TRBD2	NA	TRBJ2-1	TGTGCCACCGCCGGGACTAGCGGGGGGCGCTCCTACAATGAGCAGTTCTTC	CATAGTSGGRSYNEQFF
TRBV27	TRBD1	NA	TRBJ2-7	TGTGCCAGCAGTTTAGGACAGGGGGCCTCCTACGAGCAGTACTTC	CASSLGQGASYEQYF
TRBV5-4	NA	NA	TRBJ1-1	TGTGCCAGCAGCTTGTGGGGTTCAAACACTGAAGCTTTCTTT	CASSLWGSNTEAFF
TRBV18	NA	NA	TRBJ1-3	TGTGCCAGCTCCTTCCTCGGAGGGGGAAAGAGCTCTGGAAACACCATATATTTT	CASSFLGGGKSSGNTIYF
TRBV25-1	TRBD2	NA	TRBJ2-3	TGTGCCAGCAGTACTAGCGGGGGAAGCACAGATACGCAGTATTTT	CASSTSGGSTDTQYF
TRBV14	NA	NA	TRBJ1-1	TGTGCCAGCAGTATGCAACAAGTCAGGACTGAAGCTTTCTTT	CASSMQQVRTEAFF
TRBV19	TRBD1	NA	TRBJ1-2	TGTGCCAGTTCGGGACAGACTAACTATGGCTACACCTTC	CASSGQTNYGYTF
TRBV5-1	NA	NA	TRBJ2-7	TGCGCCAGCGCCCCAAGGGCCGCCTACGAGCAGTACTTC	CASAPRAAYEQYF
TRBV28	NA	NA	TRBJ2-7	TGTGCCAGCAGTTCTTACCCCGGGGACGTAGAATACGAGCAGTACTTC	CASSSYPGDVEYEQYF
TRBV5-1	NA	NA	TRBJ1-1	TGCGCCAGCAGCTTGGCCGCGGGGGGAGGCACTGAAGCTTTCTTT	CASSLAAGGGTEAFF
TRBV4-1	TRBD1	NA	TRBJ1-6	TGCGCCAGCAGCCTTCAGGGGGCGAGGAATTCACCCCTCCACTTT	CASSLQGARNSPLHF
TRBV2	TRBD1	NA	TRBJ2-5	TGTGCCAGCAGATTAGGGGGCGCATGGGAGACCCAGTACTTC	CASRLGGAWETQYF
TRBV6-1	TRBD2	NA	TRBJ2-1	TGTGCCAGCAGTCGGGGGGGCTCCTACAATGAGCAGTTCTTC	CASSRGGSYNEQFF